This T cell receptor beta chain came from a study of blood T cell repertoires in COVID-19. About the research overall: The United States, Italy and Spain were the sources of the acute and convalescent COVID-19 samples. T cells, B-cell-depleted T cells, or PBMCs supplied cDNA or gDNA.

Original processing notes: Reference gene primer amplification gave estimated nucleated cell counts. Using immunoSEQ multiplex PCR, the repertoire was profiled, and TCRdb retains in-frame clones only, with some absent. V and J calls and clone size are as listed in that table; D and trimming were resolved from the DNA. Here the sample spans approximately 330,000 clones, around 89% being singletons. The sample comprised peripheral blood. The source of this sequence is a woman between 35 and 50 years old with COVID-19, enrolled during active disease.

The CDR3 spells CASSPEAGVDQPQHF. CDR3 sequence (DNA): TGCGCCAGCAGCCCGGAGGCCGGGGTTGATCAGCCCCAGCATTTT. The V call is TRBV5-1, the J call TRBJ1-5; the D is unclear. CDR3 length: 15 residues. Trimming stripped 4 bases from V and 5 bases from J, with 16 bases between. Germline values: CDR1 SGHRS, CDR2 YFSETQ.